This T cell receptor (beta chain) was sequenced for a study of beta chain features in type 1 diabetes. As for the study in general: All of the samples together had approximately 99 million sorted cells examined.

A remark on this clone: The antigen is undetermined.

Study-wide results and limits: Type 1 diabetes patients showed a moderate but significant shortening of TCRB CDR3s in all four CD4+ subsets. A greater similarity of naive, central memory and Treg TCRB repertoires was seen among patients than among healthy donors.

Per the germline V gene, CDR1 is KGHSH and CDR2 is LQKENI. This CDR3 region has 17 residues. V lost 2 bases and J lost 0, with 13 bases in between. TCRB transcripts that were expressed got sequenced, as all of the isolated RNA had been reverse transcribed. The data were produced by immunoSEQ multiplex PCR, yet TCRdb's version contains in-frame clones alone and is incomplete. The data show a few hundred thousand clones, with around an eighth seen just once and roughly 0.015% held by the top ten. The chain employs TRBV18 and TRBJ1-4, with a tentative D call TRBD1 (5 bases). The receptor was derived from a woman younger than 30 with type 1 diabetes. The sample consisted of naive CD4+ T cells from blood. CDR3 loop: CASSPARVGATNEKLFF. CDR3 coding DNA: TGTGCCAGCTCACCAGCCAGGGTTGGTGCAACTAATGAAAAACTGTTTTTT.